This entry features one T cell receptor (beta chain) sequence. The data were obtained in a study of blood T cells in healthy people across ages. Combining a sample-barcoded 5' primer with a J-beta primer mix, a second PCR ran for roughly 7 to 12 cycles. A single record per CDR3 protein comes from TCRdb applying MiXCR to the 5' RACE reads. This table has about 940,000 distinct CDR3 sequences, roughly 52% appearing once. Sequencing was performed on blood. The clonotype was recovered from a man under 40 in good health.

In DNA form, the CDR3 reads TGCGCCAGCAGCTTGGGGCTGAGGGAGCAGTTCTTC. Its protein is CASSLGLREQFF. The rearrangement uses TRBV5-1 and TRBJ2-1; no reliable D call. Deletions cut 0 bases from V and 10 bases from J, with 8 bases between. The CDR3 contains 12 residues. From germline, CDR1 is SGHRS and CDR2 YFSETQ.